These T cell receptor beta chains were read from a single sample in a study of early stage breast cancer tumors. Method: immunoSEQ multiplex PCR; TCRdb's copy keeps in-frame clones and lacks some. The sample holds about 29,000 clones, just under 85% seen once. Material: blood. The source is a person aged 45-65 years with breast cancer. CDR3s include the opening cysteine and the closing phenylalanine or tryptophan. The order of the fields is V gene, clone size, J gene, D gene, CDR3 protein, CDR3 DNA. D genes are given only for firm matches. The size of a clone is reported for some rows only, either as once, few or many, or as a class for expanded clones.

TRBV19	once	TRBJ2-5	NA	CASSIGAGRQETQYF	TGTGCCAGTAGTATCGGGGCAGGGCGTCAAGAGACCCAGTACTTC
TRBV25-1	NA	TRBJ2-3	NA	CASSKGHRTDTQYF	TGTGCCAGCAGTAAGGGACACCGCACAGATACGCAGTATTTT
TRBV10-3	once	TRBJ1-5	NA	CAISDDRRASSQPQHF	TGTGCCATCAGCGACGACCGCAGGGCTTCTAGTCAGCCCCAGCATTTT
TRBV30	once	TRBJ2-3	TRBD1	CAWNRPQTGSTDTQYF	TGTGCCTGGAACCGACCTCAGACAGGGAGCACAGATACGCAGTATTTT
TRBV6-5	NA	TRBJ2-5	NA	CASTNPGAGRETQYF	TGTGCCAGTACCAACCCGGGGGCGGGGAGGGAGACCCAGTACTTC
TRBV11-2	NA	TRBJ2-7	NA	CASSLNRDTSYEQYF	TGTGCCAGCAGCTTAAACCGGGACACCTCCTACGAGCAGTACTTC
TRBV19	NA	TRBJ1-2	NA	CASSIFLQQDRYGYTF	TGTGCCAGTAGTATCTTCCTTCAACAGGACCGGTATGGCTACACCTTC
TRBV19	NA	TRBJ1-2	NA	CASRGTTGANYGYTF	TGTGCCAGTAGGGGGACAACCGGAGCTAACTATGGCTACACCTTC
TRBV19	NA	TRBJ2-7	TRBD1	CASTVGTGFGEQYF	TGTGCCAGTACCGTGGGGACAGGCTTCGGCGAGCAGTACTTC
TRBV28	NA	TRBJ2-2	TRBD1	CASSLMNRGRNTGELFF	TGTGCCAGCAGTTTGATGAACAGGGGGCGGAACACCGGGGAGCTGTTTTTT
TRBV30	NA	TRBJ2-1	TRBD2	CAWFPGLAGVGNEQFF	TGTGCCTGGTTTCCCGGACTAGCGGGAGTCGGGAATGAGCAGTTCTTC
TRBV2	NA	TRBJ1-6	NA	CASSGQGMGNSPLHF	TGTGCCAGCAGTGGGCAGGGGATGGGTAATTCACCCCTCCACTTT
TRBV7-2	NA	TRBJ2-1	NA	CASSSRNYNEQFF	TGTGCCAGCAGCTCCAGGAATTACAATGAGCAGTTCTTC
TRBV5-1	NA	TRBJ1-4	NA	CASSLGQGGEKLFF	TGCGCCAGCAGCTTGGGGCAGGGTGGGGAAAAACTGTTTTTT
TRBV18	NA	TRBJ2-1	TRBD2	CASQGLAGEGEQFF	TGTGCCAGCCAGGGACTAGCGGGAGAGGGTGAGCAGTTCTTC
TRBV5-4	NA	TRBJ2-1	NA	CASRDSSSYNEQFF	TGTGCCAGCAGGGACAGTAGCTCCTACAATGAGCAGTTCTTC
TRBV6-1	NA	TRBJ2-3	NA	CASSEAVAGTFTDTQYF	TGTGCCAGCAGTGAAGCGGTCGCGGGGACGTTCACAGATACGCAGTATTTT
TRBV4-3	NA	TRBJ2-2	TRBD2	CASSQEDGRAYLGELFF	TGCGCCAGCAGCCAAGAGGACGGGAGGGCATATTTAGGGGAGCTGTTTTTT
TRBV30	NA	TRBJ1-5	NA	CAWSERGGRPQHF	TGTGCCTGGAGTGAGCGGGGTGGGAGGCCCCAGCATTTT
TRBV15	NA	TRBJ2-5	NA	CATSRVQQAQETQYF	TGTGCCACCAGCAGAGTCCAGCAGGCCCAAGAGACCCAGTACTTC
TRBV5-1	NA	TRBJ1-5	NA	CASSLVGRGRNQPQHF	TGCGCCAGCAGCTTGGTGGGGAGGGGACGGAATCAGCCCCAGCATTTT
TRBV25-1	NA	TRBJ2-5	NA	CASSEDALRETQYF	TGTGCCAGCAGTGAGGACGCACTCCGAGAGACCCAGTACTTC
TRBV6-1	NA	TRBJ2-1	NA	CASSPLGGAYNEQFF	TGTGCCAGCAGCCCTCTGGGGGGCGCGTACAATGAGCAGTTCTTC
TRBV2	once	TRBJ1-1	TRBD1	CASTQDRRRTEAFF	TGTGCCAGCACCCAGGACAGGAGGAGGACTGAAGCTTTCTTT
TRBV29-1	NA	TRBJ2-5	NA	CSVPPWGLDGETQYF	TGCAGCGTTCCCCCCTGGGGCCTAGACGGAGAGACCCAGTACTTC
TRBV19	NA	TRBJ1-4	NA	CASSIWTAREKLFF	TGTGCCAGTAGTATATGGACAGCCCGTGAAAAACTGTTTTTT
TRBV5-4	few	TRBJ1-1	TRBD1	CASSPGQFQNTEAFF	TGTGCCAGCAGCCCGGGACAGTTCCAGAACACTGAAGCTTTCTTT
TRBV21-1	NA	TRBJ1-5	NA	CASSKGSLDQPQHF	TGTGCCAGCAGCAAAGGGAGTTTAGATCAGCCCCAGCATTTT
TRBV2	NA	TRBJ2-3	TRBD1	CASQGWTGGDTQYF	TGTGCCAGCCAAGGATGGACAGGGGGCGATACGCAGTATTTT
TRBV6-4	NA	TRBJ2-5	TRBD1	CASSDSGQGETQYF	TGTGCCAGCAGTGACTCGGGACAGGGGGAGACCCAGTACTTC
TRBV5-1	once	TRBJ2-2	NA	CASSLGQTNTGELFF	TGCGCCAGCAGCCTCGGACAGACGAACACCGGGGAGCTGTTTTTT
TRBV9	NA	TRBJ1-3	NA	CASSVFDTGNTIYF	TGTGCCAGCAGCGTCTTCGATACCGGAAACACCATATATTTT
TRBV9	NA	TRBJ2-2	TRBD1	CASSVAGGSDRVGTGELFF	TGTGCCAGCAGCGTAGCTGGGGGGTCGGACAGGGTGGGTACCGGGGAGCTGTTTTTT
TRBV4-1	NA	TRBJ2-5	NA	CASSQVLSGEATQYF	TGCGCCAGCAGCCAAGTGTTAAGTGGGGAGGCGACCCAGTACTTC
TRBV19	NA	TRBJ2-3	NA	CASTMHGTDTQYF	TGTGCCAGTACCATGCACGGCACAGATACGCAGTATTTT
TRBV11-2	NA	TRBJ2-7	NA	CASSLVQGSYEQYF	TGTGCCAGCAGCTTGGTTCAGGGGAGTTACGAGCAGTACTTC
TRBV19	NA	TRBJ1-4	NA	CASSYGGRRTNEKLFF	TGTGCCAGTAGTTATGGGGGACGGCGAACTAATGAAAAACTGTTTTTT
TRBV6-4	few	TRBJ2-2	TRBD1	CASRQGQETGELFF	TGTGCCAGCAGGCAGGGACAGGAGACCGGGGAGCTGTTTTTT
TRBV19	NA	TRBJ1-4	NA	CASSIGTDGDEKLFF	TGTGCCAGTAGTATAGGGACAGACGGGGATGAAAAACTGTTTTTT
TRBV14	NA	TRBJ1-2	NA	CASSQDPGGYGYTF	TGTGCCAGCAGCCAAGATCCGGGGGGATATGGCTACACCTTC
TRBV18	NA	TRBJ2-3	NA	CASSPAGTTDTQYF	TGTGCCAGCTCCCCCGCAGGGACCACAGATACGCAGTATTTT
TRBV11-1	NA	TRBJ2-3	NA	CASSSNPGTDTQYF	TGTGCCAGCAGCTCCAATCCAGGCACAGATACGCAGTATTTT